This T cell receptor beta chain is drawn from a study of shared clonotypes between healthy human individuals. Findings and limits, study-wide: Sampling involved blood alone; tissue repertoires likely differ.

Remarks on this clone: Its target is unknown.

Produced via immunoSEQ multiplex PCR; TCRdb's table is partial and in-frame only. This table has 1,500,000 or so clones, about 98.5% appearing once. V lost 6 bases to trimming and J lost 3 bases, with 8 bases between them. This CDR3 is built from 12 residues. Germline-derived CDR1 and CDR2 are SNHLY and FYNNEI. The source of this sequence is a man younger than 45 in good health. The rearrangement links TRBV2 to TRBJ1-2, with D unresolved. The material sequenced was naive CD4+ T cells sorted from blood. The sample's subset: CD45RA+ positively selected. The CDR3 region is CASRPRDYGYTF. The CDR3, as DNA: TGTGCCAGCAGACCACGGGACTATGGCTACACCTTC. Full variable domain (missing parts from reference TRBV2 and TRBJ1-2): EPEVTQTPSHQVTQMGQEVILRCVPISNHLYFYWYRQILGQKVEFLVSFYNNEISEKSEIFDDQFSVERPDGSNFTLKIRSTKLEDSAMYFCASRPRDYGYTFGSGTRLTVV.